This T cell receptor (beta chain) was documented in a study of T cell responses to AZD1222 COVID-19 vaccine. Libraries were prepared by immunoSEQ multiplex PCR; TCRdb keeps only in-frame clonotypes and omits some of them. The sample contains some 190,000 clones, approximately 93% of which appear only once. Note on this clone: Its specificity is not known.

CDR1 is SEHNR and CDR2 is FQNEAQ in the germline V gene (reference sequence). The CDR3 contains 15 residues. The V and J ends lost 3 bases and 0 bases respectively, with 12 bases between them. Broader study findings: Females made up more of the donors, who were largely white British, and clonal diversity may have come out too low.

This clonotype was obtained from an adult who received the AZD1222 COVID-19 vaccine. V gene TRBV7-9 combines with J gene TRBJ2-7, with D possibly TRBD1 on 6 matching bases. Sequenced material: peripheral blood, taken 28 days after the second AZD1222 dose. This CDR3 is CASSFVQGSSYEQYF. CDR3 DNA sequence: TGTGCCAGCAGCTTCGTACAGGGTAGCTCCTACGAGCAGTACTTC.